This T cell receptor beta chain emerged from a study of regulatory T cells in long-lasting Graves disease. As for the study in general: Over 5 years of antithyroid drugs plus positive TSH receptor antibodies defined persistent Graves' disease. Broader study findings: Persistent disease exhibited a predilection for TRBV28, TRBJ1-2 and TRBJ2-5. Lower TCR diversity was seen in persistent Graves' patients than in newly diagnosed ones.

Through Arm-PCR of CDR3 regions and iRepertoire HTBI primers, TCR beta libraries were built. TCRdb reanalysed the multiplex PCR reads using MiXCR and keeps one entry per CDR3 protein. The sample records over 450,000 distinct CDR3 sequences, approximately 21% being singletons. V dropped 3 bases and J dropped 6; count of bases not matched to a gene: 13. The CDR3 runs 16 residues. Germline CDR1 and CDR2: SGHRS and YFSETQ. Regarding time point: persistent/refractory GD, antithyroid drugs over 5 years with positive TRAb. With RNA extracted from PBMCs as input, the TCR library was made. Nine milliliters of peripheral blood were drawn into EDTA tubes. To note about this clonotype: What it recognizes is unknown.

This TCR derives from a female donor with Graves disease. This sequence joins TRBV5-1 and TRBJ2-7; 9 nucleotides align to TRBD1. The sequenced sample was peripheral blood mononuclear cells (PBMCs), obtained when the disease was refractory, from a patient treated with antithyroid drugs. The CDR3 DNA follows: TGCGCCAGCAGCTCCGGGACGGGACAGGGACTTGGCGAGCAGTACTTC. Translating gives CASSSGTGQGLGEQYF.